This T cell receptor (beta chain) emerged from a study of breast tumors, draining lymph nodes, adjacent tissues. Study results and limitations: Tumor and nontumor repertoires were significantly more similar in luminal-like than in basal-like breast cancer. Compared with lymph nodes, tumors were less diverse; compared with nontumor tissue, more. That most tumor T cells come from lymph nodes remained unproven. Findings are consistent with lymph node origin and intratumoral expansion of most tumor T cells.

MiXCR, run by TCRdb on the multiplex PCR reads, gives a single entry per CDR3 protein. Of roughly 100,000 distinct CDR3 sequences in the sample, roughly 33% are singletons; the top ten hold approximately 5.4%. The CDR3 covers 15 residues. The germline CDR1 and CDR2 sequences are SEHNR and FQNEAQ (reference sequence). V lost 4 bases and J lost 1; bases outside the gene matches: 4. The lymph nodes were axillary draining lymph nodes from breast cancer patients. As for this clonotype: Its target is unknown.

This clonotype was obtained from a female donor with breast cancer. Some clones in this sample may be carry-over from other donors' samples. This sequence joins TRBV7-9 and TRBJ1-3; 7 bases are a match to TRBD1. The sample consisted of axillary lymph node tissue. The CDR3 region has the DNA TGTGCCAGCAGCTACAGGGGAGGTTCTGGAAACACCATATATTTT. Residues: CASSYRGGSGNTIYF.